A selection of T cell receptor beta chains follows, all from one sample in a study of blood T cell repertoires in COVID-19. Method: immunoSEQ multiplex PCR; TCRdb's copy keeps in-frame clones and lacks some. The sample records approximately 320,000 clones, roughly nine tenths being singletons. The specimen sequenced was PBMCs or T cells enriched from blood (not recorded which). These receptors were taken from a man in his 60s who had recovered from COVID-19. Each CDR3 is given without its conserved first and last residue. Expanded clones get a size class; other rows say once, few or many, or leave the size out.

CDR3	length	V	size
ASSYRGGNTEAF	12	TRBV6-2/TRBV6-3	few
ASSEGTGVETQY	12	TRBV6-1	NA
ASSLVLVSGVRGGEQF	16	TRBV7-8	NA
ASMGFNNSPLH	11	TRBV6-5	few
ASSLGTGGGQPQH	13	TRBV7-8	NA
ASSLAKASGNRPQY	14	TRBV5-6	many
ASSLDGSGGGTDTQY	15	TRBV5-1	NA
ASSRDRGVGYT	11	TRBV6-5	NA
ASTYGGNNSPLH	12	TRBV2	NA
ASSLAKTSPSYNEQF	15	TRBV7-2	NA
ASSTSPIGGVRQPQH	15	TRBV19	NA
ASSPGRRLDYGYT	13	TRBV18	NA
ASRGQVHQPQH	11	TRBV12-3/TRBV12-4	once
ASSEPRDRGKWSQY	14	TRBV25-1	NA
ASSEGSGVVPQH	12	TRBV5-5	once
AWSQNRGGYGYT	12	TRBV30	NA
ASSESREGGVDSSYNEQF	18	TRBV9	once
SATTGFEQY	9	TRBV20-1	NA
ASSLGDRGRNTEAF	14	TRBV5-1	NA
ASSLESLATAYEQY	14	TRBV5-5	NA
ASSVVGASGNTIY	13	TRBV9	once
ASSQATGLHGYT	12	TRBV6-1	NA